These 22 T cell receptor beta chains originate from one sample sequenced in a study of shared clonotypes between healthy human individuals. Here immunoSEQ multiplex PCR was the method, and the copy in TCRdb shows in-frame clones only, minus some. The table lists 550,000 to 850,000 clones, roughly two thirds of them singletons. The sequenced sample was memory CD4+ T cells sorted from blood. The subset is: CD45RA-negative fraction. The receptors stem from a woman in her 30s in good health.

The chain has TRBV6-6 and TRBJ2-3; 7 nucleotides align to TRBD2. The CDR3 extends over 16 amino acids. The J segment lost 3 bases and the V segment lost 9 bases, leaving 15 bases of the junction unmatched. CDR1 MNHNY and CDR2 SVGAGI come from the germline V gene (reference sequence). CDR3 in DNA: TGTGCCAGGGGGGGAGGGCGGCACGCGAAAACAGATACGCAGTATTTT. Its translation: CARGGGRHAKTDTQYF.

The chain joins TRBV11-1 to TRBJ2-1, with D unresolved. There are 15 residues in the CDR3. Germline CDR1 SGHAT, CDR2 FQDESV (reference sequence). With 0 bases removed from V and 3 bases from J, the gap between germline ends came to 9 bases. In DNA form, the CDR3 reads TGTGCCAGCAGCTTAGCGACTGGAAACTACAATGAGCAGTTCTTC. The encoded protein is CASSLATGNYNEQFF.

This chain uses TRBV4-1 with TRBJ2-7; 12 bases fit TRBD2. The CDR3 is 18 amino acids. Trimming took 0 bases from V and 3 from J; bases not matched to a gene: 9. Per germline, CDR1 MGHRA and CDR2 YSYEKL. The CDR3 DNA reads TGCGCCAGCAGCCAAGATTCCCCCCGACTAGCGGGAGACTACGAGCAGTACTTC. Protein product: CASSQDSPRLAGDYEQYF.

Turning to this clone: The sample holds other DNA sequences that translate to the same CDR3. This chain links TRBV9 with TRBJ1-3; tentative D call: TRBD1 (5 bases). The CDR3 loop spans 13 amino acids. Looked up from germline, CDR1 is SGDLS and CDR2 is YYNGEE. V was clipped by 6 bases and J by 2 bases, with 9 bases between them. CDR3 sequence reads: CASTGTPGNTIYF. The CDR3 DNA sequence: TGTGCCAGCACTGGGACGCCTGGAAACACCATATATTTT.

The DNA of the CDR3 is TGTGCCAGTTCTGTCATGTACAATGAGCAGTTCTTC. This sequence encodes CASSVMYNEQFF. The chain links TRBV19 to TRBJ2-1; D remains ambiguous. V shed 8 bases and J shed 4 bases, with 9 bases lying between them. CDR3 length: 12 residues. In germline, CDR1 is LNHDA, CDR2 SQIVND (reference sequence).

This clone was observed a few times. The chain links TRBV6-1 to TRBJ2-6; 7 bases align to TRBD1. This CDR3 region has 17 residues. V trimming: 1 base; J trimming: 1 base; junction bases outside the gene matches: 4. Germline lookup yields CDR1 MNHNS and CDR2 SASEGT. CDR3 residues: CASSEGTGPSGANVLTF. CDR3 coding DNA: TGTGCCAGCAGTGAAGGGACAGGCCCATCTGGGGCCAACGTCCTGACTTTC.

This clone was seen at least ten times. The chain joins TRBV5-4 to TRBJ2-7; tentatively, D is TRBD2 (5 bases). Trimming took off 0 bases at V and 6 bases at J, with 13 bases between the two ends. Germline V CDR1 and CDR2: SGHNT, YYREEE (reference sequence). This CDR3 has 14 amino acids. The CDR3 sequence: CASSLDPSRGEQYF. CDR3 bases: TGTGCCAGCAGCTTGGATCCTAGCCGTGGCGAGCAGTACTTC.

The genes are TRBV7-3 and TRBJ2-1; tentatively, D is TRBD1 or TRBD2 (5 bases each). Trimming removed 0 bases at V and 4 bases at J, with 10 bases between. This CDR3 has 15 residues. Per the germline V gene, CDR1 is SGHTA and CDR2 is FQGTGA. The CDR3 region has the DNA TGTGCCAGCAGCTTAACCGGGGACGGTTACAATGAGCAGTTCTTC. Its protein product is CASSLTGDGYNEQFF.

This clone was detected a few times. The chain is built from TRBV2 and TRBJ2-7; D is ambiguous. Per the germline V gene, CDR1 is SNHLY and CDR2 is FYNNEI. V was cut by 3 bases and J by 1 base, with 10 bases left in between. The CDR3 has 14 amino acids. The CDR3 protein is CASSDPRSSYEQYF. CDR3 DNA: TGTGCCAGCAGTGACCCCAGATCTTCCTACGAGCAGTACTTC.

The chain combines TRBV19 with TRBJ2-7; 9 bases agree with TRBD1. V dropped 5 bases and J dropped 3; count of bases not matched to a gene: 8. The CDR3 consists of 15 residues. Germline CDR1 is LNHDA and CDR2 is SQIVND (reference sequence). CDR3 loop: CASSGGQGSNYEQYF. The CDR3 DNA reads as TGTGCCAGTAGTGGAGGACAGGGGTCGAACTACGAGCAGTACTTC.

This clone was observed many times. This sequence joins TRBV2 and TRBJ2-7; tentative D call: TRBD1 (6 bases). Germline V gene data show CDR1 as SNHLY and CDR2 as FYNNEI. V was clipped by 5 bases and J by 5 bases, with 13 bases between them. This CDR3 has 13 amino acids. The CDR3 DNA sequence: TGTGCCAGCAGTATTGCCAGGGGTCACGAGCAGTACTTC. This translates into CASSIARGHEQYF.

The chain links TRBV7-2 to TRBJ1-3, with D perhaps matching TRBD1 (5 bases). The CDR3 spans 18 residues. CDR1 is SGHTA and CDR2 is FQGNSA in the germline V gene. V dropped 3 bases and J dropped 3 bases, with 21 bases sitting between them. In nucleotides, the CDR3 is TGTGCCAGCAGCTTTCTTGGGAGGGGAGGTCTGAGTGGAAACACCATATATTTT. Its translation is CASSFLGRGGLSGNTIYF. Filled out from reference TRBV7-2 and TRBJ1-3, the complete variable domain reads GAGVSQSPSNKVTEKGKDVELRCDPISGHTALYWYRQSLGQGLEFLIYFQGNSAPDKSGLPSDRFSAERTGGSVSTLTIQRTQQEDSAVYLCASSFLGRGGLSGNTIYFGEGSWLTVV.

This clone was counted once. CDR3 amino acids: CASSGRGYRTGELFF. CDR3 coding DNA: TGTGCCAGCAGTGGTAGGGGGTACCGCACCGGGGAGCTGTTTTTT. The V gene is TRBV6-1, the J gene TRBJ2-2, with D perhaps TRBD1 (6 bases). From germline, CDR1 is MNHNS and CDR2 SASEGT. The CDR3 length is 15 residues. Trimming removed 4 bases from V and 4 bases from J, with 13 bases in between.

This clone occurred a few times. The J gene is TRBJ2-1, the V gene TRBV27; D is possibly TRBD1 or TRBD2 (5 bases each). This CDR3 has 15 residues. V lost 6 bases, J lost 4 bases, and 16 bases lay in between. Germline lookup yields CDR1 MNHEY and CDR2 SMNVEV (reference sequence). The CDR3 nucleotides are TGTGCCAGCAGCCAGGGACCACGACCGTACAATGAGCAGTTCTTC. It translates to CASSQGPRPYNEQFF.

V usage is TRBV27 and J usage is TRBJ1-4; 7 bases fit TRBD1. Germline V gene lookup returns CDR1 MNHEY and CDR2 SMNVEV (reference sequence). J gave up 4 bases and V 5 bases, and 10 bases lay outside the gene matches. This CDR3 has 16 amino acids. Here the CDR3 reads CASSTGQAVRNEKLFF. In DNA, the CDR3 is TGTGCCAGCAGTACCGGACAGGCTGTACGTAATGAAAAACTGTTTTTT.

This chain connects TRBV7-2 to TRBJ2-5, with 9 bases identical to TRBD1. The DNA end lines up better with TRBJ2-7; the J call may be wrong. The CDR3 sequence is 13 residues long. CDR1 is SGHTA, CDR2 FQGNSA, per germline. Here the CDR3 reads CASNVGQGSEQYF. CDR3 coding DNA: TGTGCCAGCAACGTGGGACAGGGAAGCGAGCAGTACTTC.

The chain recombines TRBV29-1 with TRBJ2-7, with TRBD1 identical over 7 bases. Germline V gene lookup returns CDR1 SQVTM and CDR2 ANQGSEA. The junction had 13 bases not matched to a gene; V was cut back by 4 bases and J by 7 bases. The CDR3 is 14 amino acids. The CDR3 nucleotides read TGCAGCGTTGTCCGACAGGGAACCGTTTGGGAGCAGTACTTC. This translates into CSVVRQGTVWEQYF.

The CDR3 loop is CASSWRRVRADTQYF. DNA of the CDR3: TGTGCCAGCAGTTGGCGAAGGGTTCGCGCAGATACGCAGTATTTT. The chain recombines TRBV28 with TRBJ2-3; D unclear. Trimming took 4 bases from V and 4 from J, leaving 15 bases between them. The germline gives CDR1 MDHEN, CDR2 SYDVKM. The CDR3 contains 15 residues. The variable domain in full, with the rest retrieved from reference TRBV28 and TRBJ2-3, is DVKVTQSSRYLVKRTGEKVFLECVQDMDHENMFWYRQDPGLGLRLIYFSYDVKMKEKGDIPEGYSVSREKKERFSLILESASTNQTSMYLCASSWRRVRADTQYFGPGTRLTVL.

The chain recombines TRBV7-9 with TRBJ2-1, with 9 bases lining up with TRBD2. Germline trimming cut 5 bases from V and 5 bases from J; bases unmatched to any gene: 7. CDR1 SEHNR and CDR2 FQNEAQ come from the germline V gene (reference sequence). The CDR3 is made up of 15 amino acids. CDR3 sequence reads: CASSLSGSAHNEQFF. In nucleotides, the CDR3 is TGTGCCAGCAGCCTTAGCGGGAGCGCCCACAATGAGCAGTTCTTC.

This chain links TRBV4-2 with TRBJ2-2; the D is unclear. V lost 1 base, J lost 3 bases, and 21 bases lay in between. Germline V gene data show CDR1 as LGHNA and CDR2 as YNFKEQ. The CDR3 spans 19 residues. CDR3 nucleotide sequence: TGTGCCAGCAGCCAAGGGGGTGGTGTAAACAGCTTATACACCGGGGAGCTGTTTTTT. Its protein is CASSQGGGVNSLYTGELFF.

This sequence joins TRBV4-2 and TRBJ1-2; D gene uncertain. There are 13 residues in the CDR3. V lost 0 bases, J lost 4 bases, and 6 bases lay in between. Germline CDR1 reads LGHNA; CDR2 reads YNFKEQ. CDR3 residues: CASSQDYAYGYTF. In DNA, the CDR3 is TGTGCCAGCAGCCAAGACTATGCCTATGGCTACACCTTC.

The CDR3 loop reads CASSPGQQYEQYF. The CDR3 DNA reads as TGTGCCAGCTCGCCGGGACAGCAATACGAGCAGTACTTC. The chain carries TRBV18 and TRBJ2-7; 7 nucleotides match TRBD1. The germline gives CDR1 KGHSH, CDR2 LQKENI. The V gene end was trimmed by 6 bases and the J gene end by 4 bases; junction bases not matched to a gene: 6. The CDR3 loop spans 13 amino acids.